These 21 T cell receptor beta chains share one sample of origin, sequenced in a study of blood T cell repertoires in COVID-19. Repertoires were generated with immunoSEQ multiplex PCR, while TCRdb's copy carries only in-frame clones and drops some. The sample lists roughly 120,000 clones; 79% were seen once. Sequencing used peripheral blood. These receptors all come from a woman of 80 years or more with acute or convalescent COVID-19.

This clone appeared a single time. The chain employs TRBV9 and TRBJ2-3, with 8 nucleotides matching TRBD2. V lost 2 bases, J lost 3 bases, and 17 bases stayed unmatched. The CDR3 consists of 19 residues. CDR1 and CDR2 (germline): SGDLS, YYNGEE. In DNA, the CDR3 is TGTGCCAGCAGCGTGAGCGAGGGGAGTCGGGGGGGCCTGACAGATACGCAGTATTTT. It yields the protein CASSVSEGSRGGLTDTQYF.

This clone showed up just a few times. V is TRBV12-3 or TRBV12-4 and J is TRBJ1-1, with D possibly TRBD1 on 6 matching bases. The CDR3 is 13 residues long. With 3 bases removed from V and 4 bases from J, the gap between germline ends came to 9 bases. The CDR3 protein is CASSFGGPTEAFF. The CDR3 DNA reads TGTGCCAGCAGTTTTGGGGGCCCCACTGAAGCTTTCTTT.

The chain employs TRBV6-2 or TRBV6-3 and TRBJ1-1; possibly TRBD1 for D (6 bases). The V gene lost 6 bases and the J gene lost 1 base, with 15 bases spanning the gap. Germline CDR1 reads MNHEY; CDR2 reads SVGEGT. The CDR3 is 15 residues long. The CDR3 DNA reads TGTGCCAGCAGCCCCCCCTGGACAGAGAACACTGAAGCTTTCTTT. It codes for CASSPPWTENTEAFF.

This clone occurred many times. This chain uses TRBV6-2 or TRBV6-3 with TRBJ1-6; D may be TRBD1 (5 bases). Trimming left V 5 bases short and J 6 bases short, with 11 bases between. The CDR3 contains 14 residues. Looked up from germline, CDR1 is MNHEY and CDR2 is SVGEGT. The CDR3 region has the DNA TGTGCCAGCAGTCTCCCCGGGGGTAATTCACCCCTCCACTTT. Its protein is CASSLPGGNSPLHF.

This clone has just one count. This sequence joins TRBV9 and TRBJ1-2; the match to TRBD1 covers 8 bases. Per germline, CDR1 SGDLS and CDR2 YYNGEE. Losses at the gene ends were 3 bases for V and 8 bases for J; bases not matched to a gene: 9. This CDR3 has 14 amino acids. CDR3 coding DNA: TGTGCCAGCAGCGCGACAGGGGAATTTGGCGGCTACACCTTC. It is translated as CASSATGEFGGYTF.

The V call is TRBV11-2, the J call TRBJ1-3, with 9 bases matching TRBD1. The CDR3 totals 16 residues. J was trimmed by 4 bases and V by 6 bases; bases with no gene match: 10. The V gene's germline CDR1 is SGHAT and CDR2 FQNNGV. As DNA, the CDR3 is TGTGCCAGCAGTTTAAACGCCGGGACAGGGGGAAACACCATATATTTT. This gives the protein CASSLNAGTGGNTIYF.

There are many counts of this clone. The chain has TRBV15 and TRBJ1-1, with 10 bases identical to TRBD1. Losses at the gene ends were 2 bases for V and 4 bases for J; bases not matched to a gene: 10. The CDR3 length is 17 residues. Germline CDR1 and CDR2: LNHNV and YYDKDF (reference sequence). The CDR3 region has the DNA TGTGCCACCAGCAGAAGAATTAGGACAGGGGGTGGCACTGAAGCTTTCTTT. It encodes CATSRRIRTGGGTEAFF.

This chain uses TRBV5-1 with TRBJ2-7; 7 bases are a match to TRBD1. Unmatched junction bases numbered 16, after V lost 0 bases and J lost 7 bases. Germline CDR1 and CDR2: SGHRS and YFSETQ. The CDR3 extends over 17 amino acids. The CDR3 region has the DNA TGCGCCAGCAGCTTGGCCCCAGTTCGACAGGGTGGAGAAGAGCAGTACTTC. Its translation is CASSLAPVRQGGEEQYF.

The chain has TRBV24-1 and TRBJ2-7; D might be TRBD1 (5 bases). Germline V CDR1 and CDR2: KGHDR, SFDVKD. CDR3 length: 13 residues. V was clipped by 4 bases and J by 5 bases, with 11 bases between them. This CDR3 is CATSDPGSHEQYF. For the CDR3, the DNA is TGTGCCACCAGTGACCCAGGGTCTCACGAGCAGTACTTC.

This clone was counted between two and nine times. CDR3 bases: TGTGCCAGCAGCCTTAGGACAGGGGTCAGCTACACCTTC. Amino acid sequence: CASSLRTGVSYTF. This chain connects TRBV3-1 (or the pseudogene TRBV3-2) to TRBJ1-2; TRBD1 aligns across 9 bases. V dropped 4 bases and J dropped 9; count of bases not matched to a gene: 6. Germline-derived CDR1 and CDR2 are LGHDT and YNNKEL (reference sequence). The CDR3 spans 13 residues.

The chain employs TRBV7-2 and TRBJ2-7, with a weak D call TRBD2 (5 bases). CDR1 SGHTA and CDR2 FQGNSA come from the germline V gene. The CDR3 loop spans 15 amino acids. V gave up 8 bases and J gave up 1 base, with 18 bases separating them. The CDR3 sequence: CASSSWSSGSYEQYF. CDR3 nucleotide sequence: TGTGCCAGCTCCTCCTGGTCGAGCGGTTCCTACGAGCAGTACTTC.

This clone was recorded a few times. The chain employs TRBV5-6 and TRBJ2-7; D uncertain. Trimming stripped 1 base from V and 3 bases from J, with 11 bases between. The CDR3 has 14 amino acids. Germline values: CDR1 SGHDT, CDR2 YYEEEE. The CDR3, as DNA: TGTGCCAGCAGCTTGCCGGGTGCTAACTACGAGCAGTACTTC. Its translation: CASSLPGANYEQYF.

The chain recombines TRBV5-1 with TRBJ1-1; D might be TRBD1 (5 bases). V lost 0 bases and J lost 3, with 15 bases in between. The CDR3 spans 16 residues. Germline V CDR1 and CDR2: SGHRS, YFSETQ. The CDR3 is CASSLAIGRGYTEAFF. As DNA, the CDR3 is TGCGCCAGCAGCTTGGCTATAGGGAGGGGATACACTGAAGCTTTCTTT. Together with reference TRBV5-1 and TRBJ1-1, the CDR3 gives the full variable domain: KAGVTQTPRYLIKTRGQQVTLSCSPISGHRSVSWYQQTPGQGLQFLFEYFSETQRNKGNFPGRFSGRQFSNSRSEMNVSTLELGDSALYLCASSLAIGRGYTEAFFGQGTRLTVV.

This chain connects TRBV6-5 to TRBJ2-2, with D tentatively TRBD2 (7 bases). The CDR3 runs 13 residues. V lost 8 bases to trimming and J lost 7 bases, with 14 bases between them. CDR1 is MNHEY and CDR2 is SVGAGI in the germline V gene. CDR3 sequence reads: CASWGGNNGELFF. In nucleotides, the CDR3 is TGTGCCAGCTGGGGGGGCAATAACGGGGAGCTGTTTTTT.

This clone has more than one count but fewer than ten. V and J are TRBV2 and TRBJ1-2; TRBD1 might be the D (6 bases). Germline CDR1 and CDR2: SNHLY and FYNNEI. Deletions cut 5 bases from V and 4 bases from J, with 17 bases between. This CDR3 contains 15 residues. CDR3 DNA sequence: TGTGCCAGCAGTCGGGACATTAGACCGTCCTATGGCTACACCTTC. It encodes CASSRDIRPSYGYTF. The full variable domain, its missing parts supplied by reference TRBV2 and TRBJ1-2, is EPEVTQTPSHQVTQMGQEVILRCVPISNHLYFYWYRQILGQKVEFLVSFYNNEISEKSEIFDDQFSVERPDGSNFTLKIRSTKLEDSAMYFCASSRDIRPSYGYTFGSGTRLTVV.

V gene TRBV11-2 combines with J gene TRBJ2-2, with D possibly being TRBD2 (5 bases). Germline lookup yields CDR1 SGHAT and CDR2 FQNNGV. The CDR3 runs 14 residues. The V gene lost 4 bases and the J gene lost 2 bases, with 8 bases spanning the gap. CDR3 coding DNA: TGTGCCAGCAGCTGGACTTCTAACACCGGGGAGCTGTTTTTT. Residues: CASSWTSNTGELFF.

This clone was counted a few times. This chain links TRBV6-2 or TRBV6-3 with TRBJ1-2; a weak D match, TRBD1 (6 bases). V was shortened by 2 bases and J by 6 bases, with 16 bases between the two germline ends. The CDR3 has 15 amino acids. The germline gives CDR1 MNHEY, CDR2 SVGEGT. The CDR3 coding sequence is TGTGCCAGCAGTTACCGGGCAGGGGCATTCCATGGCTACACCTTC. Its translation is CASSYRAGAFHGYTF.

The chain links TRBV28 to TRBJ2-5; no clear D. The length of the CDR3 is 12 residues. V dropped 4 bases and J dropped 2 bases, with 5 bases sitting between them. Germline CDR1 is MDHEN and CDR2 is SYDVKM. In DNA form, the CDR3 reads TGTGCCAGCAGTTCTCTACAAGAGACCCAGTACTTC. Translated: CASSSLQETQYF.

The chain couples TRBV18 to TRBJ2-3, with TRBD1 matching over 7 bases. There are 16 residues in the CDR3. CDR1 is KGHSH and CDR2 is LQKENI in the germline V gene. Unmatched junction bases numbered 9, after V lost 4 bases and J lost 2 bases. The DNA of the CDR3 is TGTGCCAGCTCACGAGAAGGGGGCGGTATCACAGATACGCAGTATTTT. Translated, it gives CASSREGGGITDTQYF.

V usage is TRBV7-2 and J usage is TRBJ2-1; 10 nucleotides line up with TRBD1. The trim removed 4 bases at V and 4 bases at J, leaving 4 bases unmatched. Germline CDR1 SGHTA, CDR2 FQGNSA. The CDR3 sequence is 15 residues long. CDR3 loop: CASSSGTGAYNEQFF. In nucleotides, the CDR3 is TGTGCCAGCAGCTCCGGGACAGGGGCGTACAATGAGCAGTTCTTC. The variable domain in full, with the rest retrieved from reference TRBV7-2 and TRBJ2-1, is GAGVSQSPSNKVTEKGKDVELRCDPISGHTALYWYRQSLGQGLEFLIYFQGNSAPDKSGLPSDRFSAERTGGSVSTLTIQRTQQEDSAVYLCASSSGTGAYNEQFFGPGTRLTVL.

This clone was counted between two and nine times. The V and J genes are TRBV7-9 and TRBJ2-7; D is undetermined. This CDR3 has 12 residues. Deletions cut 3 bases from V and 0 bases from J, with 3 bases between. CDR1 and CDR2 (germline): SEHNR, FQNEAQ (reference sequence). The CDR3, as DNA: TGTGCCAGCAGCTTCAGCTCCTACGAGCAGTACTTC. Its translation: CASSFSSYEQYF.